Detailed here is one TCR beta chain. The antigen remains undetermined. This sample is drawn from a study of cytomegalovirus exposure and HLA in healthy donors. Whole-study findings and limits: According to an earlier analysis, most TCR beta V segments yielded productive rearrangements about 90% or about 30% of the time. Analysis was carried out at a later point, and it linked a missense DCLRE1C variant to TCR beta V- and J-gene trimming.

CDR1 SGHAT and CDR2 FQNNGV come from the germline V gene. CDR3 length: 15 residues. V lost 0 bases to trimming and J lost 3 bases, with 8 bases between them. Primers for the PCR totalled 60 Vbeta and 13 Jbeta. Sequenced by immunoSEQ multiplex PCR; TCRdb stores in-frame clones only, minus some. In the table there are about 59,000 clones, about 83% of which are singletons. The donors (healthy individuals) were bone marrow donors. The study sampled nominally healthy donors, though unrecorded immune exposures were likely. This receptor was identified in a human donor in good health. This sequence joins TRBV11-2 and TRBJ2-2; D is uncertain. What was sequenced was PBMCs. In DNA, the CDR3 is TGTGCCAGCAGCTTAGATCAGGCCTACACCGGGGAGCTGTTTTTT. This gives the protein CASSLDQAYTGELFF.